These T cell receptor beta chains were read from a single sample in a study of blood T cell repertoires in COVID-19. TCRdb's table, derived via immunoSEQ multiplex PCR, lists solely in-frame clones and lacks some. The sample contains under 200,000 clones, roughly 77% of which appear only once. Sequencing input: peripheral blood. The receptors were sampled from a woman aged 40-49 years with COVID-19, enrolled during active disease. The CDR3 runs from the conserved cysteine through the conserved F or W. D genes are given only for firm matches. Clone size is given for some rows only: seen once, a few or many times, or a class if the clone is expanded.

cdr3_length,clone_size,d_call,j_call,v_call,cdr3_nt,cdr3_aa
14,.,.,TRBJ2-1,TRBV5-4,TGTGCCAGCATGCAAGGGGGCTCCTACAATGAGCAGTTCTTC,CASMQGGSYNEQFF
14,.,.,TRBJ2-7,TRBV2,TGTGCCAGCACAGGTTTCCCGAGCTCCTACGAGCAGTACTTC,CASTGFPSSYEQYF
13,.,TRBD2,TRBJ2-7,TRBV6-2/TRBV6-3,TGTGCCAGCAGTTTCGGACTAGGCTACGAGCAGTACTTC,CASSFGLGYEQYF
14,.,TRBD1,TRBJ1-4,TRBV7-9,TGTGCCAGCAGCTGGACAGGGGAGGGGGAAAAACTGTTTTTT,CASSWTGEGEKLFF
16,.,TRBD1,TRBJ1-1,TRBV27,TGTGCCAGCAGTTTGGGCAGGGGGAGGCTGAACACTGAAGCTTTCTTT,CASSLGRGRLNTEAFF
14,.,.,TRBJ2-3,TRBV29-1,TGCAGCGTTGAGCCGGGGTCGGTGACAGATACGCAGTATTTT,CSVEPGSVTDTQYF
16,.,.,TRBJ1-3,TRBV5-1,TGCGCCAGCAGCTTGGCGCCGGGGGAGTCTGGAAACACCATATATTTT,CASSLAPGESGNTIYF
17,once,.,TRBJ2-2,TRBV18,TGTGCCAGCTCACCACTTCAGAGGGGGTCTGACACCGGGGAGCTGTTTTTT,CASSPLQRGSDTGELFF
16,.,TRBD2,TRBJ2-2,TRBV7-6,TGTGCCAGCAGCTTAACGGGGGGGACTGACACCGGGGAGCTGTTTTTT,CASSLTGGTDTGELFF
16,once,TRBD1,TRBJ1-2,TRBV18,TGTGCCAGCTCACCGTACACGACAGGGAGTTTCAATGGCTACACCTTC,CASSPYTTGSFNGYTF
14,.,.,TRBJ1-4,TRBV5-1,TGCGCCAGCAGCTTGAGAGGGAATAATGAAAAACTGTTTTTT,CASSLRGNNEKLFF
15,.,TRBD1,TRBJ1-2,TRBV9,TGTGCCAGCAGCGTAGGACAGGGGGCTAACTATGGCTACACCTTC,CASSVGQGANYGYTF
16,.,TRBD1,TRBJ2-7,TRBV11-2,TGTGCCAGCAGCTTAAAACCGCACAGGGGTACCTACGAGCAGTACTTC,CASSLKPHRGTYEQYF
17,once,TRBD2,TRBJ2-7,TRBV7-8,TGTGCCAGCAGCAAAACTAGCGGGGGGGCAGGTTCCTACGAGCAGTACTTC,CASSKTSGGAGSYEQYF